What follows are 18 T cell receptor beta chains derived from one specimen sequenced in a study of molecular identifiers for immune sequencing clone quantification. Each CDR3 protein is one row after TCRdb ran MiXCR on the PCR reads. Of hundreds of thousands of distinct CDR3 sequences detected, about 25% appear once; the ten largest clones hold about 0.84%. The source material was naive CD8+ T cells from blood, with Jurkat cell RNA spiked in. Subset of the sample: FACS-sorted CD8+CD4-CCR7+CD45RA+ naive T cells. Receptors were obtained from a human donor in good health. Some libraries in this study had Jurkat cell RNA spiked in.

This clonotype has at least ten counts. J is TRBJ1-4 and V is TRBV7-2; D uncertain. Germline V gene lookup returns CDR1 SGHTA and CDR2 FQGNSA. The V end lost 4 bases, the J end lost 6 bases, and 18 bases lay between the germline ends. This CDR3 comprises 16 residues. The CDR3 DNA sequence: TGTGCCAGCAGCTCTCTAGTGGGGTACAGAGATGAAAAACTGTTTTTT. It codes for CASSSLVGYRDEKLFF.

Note on this clonotype: One base away lies a much larger clone, so this may be a sequencing read error. The CDR3, as DNA: TGTGCCTGGAGCTCTCGGGGCCACCCCTACAATGCGCAGTTCTTC. This translates into CAWSSRGHPYNAQFF. V is TRBV30 and J is TRBJ2-1; D may match TRBD1 or TRBD2 (5 bases each). The CDR3 is 15 residues long. Looked up from germline, CDR1 is GTSNPN and CDR2 is SVGIG (reference sequence).

There are many counts of this clonotype. V usage is TRBV5-1 and J usage is TRBJ2-7, with TRBD1 identical over 7 bases. Germline V gene sequence: CDR1 SGHRS, CDR2 YFSETQ. This CDR3 has 13 amino acids. V was pared by 5 bases and J by 2 bases, with 4 bases of the junction left unmatched. CDR3 loop: CASRSGTAYEQYF. In DNA form, the CDR3 reads TGCGCCAGCAGATCCGGGACAGCCTACGAGCAGTACTTC.

As regards this clonotype: Possible read error: a much larger clone is one base away. The chain couples TRBV5-6 to TRBJ1-6; no reliable D call. Germline assignment: CDR1 SGHDT and CDR2 YYEEEE. The CDR3 length is 15 residues. Deletions cut 4 bases from V and 5 bases from J, with 13 bases between. The CDR3 reads CASSPWTKDNSPLHF. CDR3 coding DNA: TGTGCCAGCAGCCCATGGACTAAGGATAATTCACCCCTCCACTTT.

The gene calls are TRBV28 and TRBJ1-5, with TRBD1 matching over 8 bases. Losses at the gene ends were 7 bases for V and 5 bases for J; bases not matched to a gene: 13. Germline CDR1 MDHEN, CDR2 SYDVKM. CDR3 length equals 16 residues. CDR3 in DNA: TGTGCCAGCATTACGAAGAGGACAGGGCGGGATCAGCCCCAGCATTTT. This encodes CASITKRTGRDQPQHF.

A note on this clonotype: Germline is not matched at one junction end, which may reflect a read error. V and J are TRBV6-5 and TRBJ1-5; D unclear. The CDR3 length is 15 residues. Germline values: CDR1 MNHEY, CDR2 SVGAGI. In DNA form, the CDR3 reads TGTGTCAGCAGTTACTCGAACAGCCCATTTCAGCCCCAGCATTTT. Residues: CVSSYSNSPFQPQHF.

This chain joins TRBV27 and TRBJ2-7; the D gene is possibly TRBD2 (6 bases). The CDR3 consists of 15 residues. Trimming stripped 6 bases from V and 2 bases from J, with 17 bases between. Germline V gene sequence: CDR1 MNHEY, CDR2 SMNVEV (reference sequence). The CDR3 DNA follows: TGTGCCAGCAGACGCCATCTAGCGCCCGCCTACGAGCAGTACTTC. Its translation is CASRRHLAPAYEQYF.

Notes on this clonotype: Its ends do not fully match the called genes, so a read error is possible. The chain couples TRBV11-2 to TRBJ1-4; D remains unclear. The CDR3 contains 15 residues. Germline V CDR1 and CDR2: SGHAT, FQNNGV. The CDR3 reads CASSLTGLPNERLFF. DNA of the CDR3: TGTGCCAGCAGCTTAACCGGGCTCCCTAATGAAAGACTGTTTTTT.

As regards this clonotype: The CDR3 does not close with the conserved phenylalanine or tryptophan, likely indicating a read error. The gene calls are TRBV5-3 and TRBJ2-7, with 8 bases matching TRBD1. TRBV5-3 is noted as an ORF with a role that remains uncertain. CDR3 size: 18 residues. The CDR3 sequence is CASSLSSRTGFAWDEQYS. For the CDR3, the DNA is TGTGCCAGCAGCTTGAGTAGCCGGACAGGGTTCGCCTGGGACGAGCAGTACTCC.

This clonotype was counted many times. The chain has TRBV20-1 and TRBJ2-3; D may be TRBD1 or TRBD2 (5 bases each). CDR1 DFQATT and CDR2 SNEGSKA come from the germline V gene (reference sequence). The V end lost 2 bases, the J end lost 0 bases, and 15 bases lay between the germline ends. CDR3 length: 16 residues. The CDR3 nucleotides read TGCAGTGCTAGAATCGGGGCGTCTCCTAGCACAGATACGCAGTATTTT. Amino acid sequence: CSARIGASPSTDTQYF.

This clonotype was picked up many times. The CDR3 DNA follows: TGTGCCAGCAGAACGGACAGGCTCCACTCTGGGGCCAACGTCCTGACTTTC. Translation: CASRTDRLHSGANVLTF. The chain has TRBV12-3 or TRBV12-4 and TRBJ2-6, with TRBD1 matching over 7 bases. V shed 6 bases, J shed 0 bases, and the junction held 8 bases outside the gene matches. This CDR3 comprises 17 residues.

This clonotype was recorded a few times. The V and J genes are TRBV18 and TRBJ1-1; perhaps TRBD1 as D (6 bases). CDR1 KGHSH and CDR2 LQKENI come from the germline V gene. V was clipped by 4 bases and J by 5 bases, with 20 bases between them. This CDR3 is built from 16 residues. CDR3 coding DNA: TGTGCCAGCTCACTCGGGACATCCCTCGGGGGGACTGAAGCTTTCTTT. Encoded protein: CASSLGTSLGGTEAFF.

The chain employs TRBV14 and TRBJ1-1, with D unclear. The CDR3 covers 16 residues. Trimming took 4 bases from V and 0 from J, leaving 15 bases between them. CDR1 is SGHDN and CDR2 is FVKESK in the germline V gene. CDR3 DNA sequence: TGTGCCAGCAGCCCGAGGTTTAGCCGTGTGAACACTGAAGCTTTCTTT. Encoded protein: CASSPRFSRVNTEAFF.

Points on this clonotype: It may be a read error: a sequence one base away is much more abundant. Because it lacks the conserved phenylalanine or tryptophan at the end, this CDR3 is likely a read error. The chain couples TRBV5-6 to TRBJ1-1; 7 bases match TRBD1. There are 15 residues in the CDR3. V lost 0 bases and J lost 4; bases outside the gene matches: 6. Germline V gene lookup returns CDR1 SGHDT and CDR2 YYEEEE. CDR3 loop: CASSLDVRGGTEAFL. CDR3 coding DNA: TGTGCCAGCAGCTTGGATGTCAGGGGGGGCACTGAAGCTTTCCTT.

Only a few counts were recorded for this clonotype. The chain couples TRBV20-1 to TRBJ2-7, with a weak D call TRBD1 (5 bases). Per the germline V gene, CDR1 is DFQATT and CDR2 is SNEGSKA (reference sequence). V was cut by 2 bases and J by 0 bases, with 17 bases left in between. CDR3 length: 16 residues. Here the CDR3 reads CSARPTGRAFSYEQYF. The CDR3 DNA is TGCAGTGCTAGACCCACAGGACGCGCTTTCTCCTACGAGCAGTACTTC.

Ten or more counts support this clonotype. The CDR3 region has the DNA TGTGCCAGCAGCTTGGGGGCTATGAACCAAGAGACCCAGTACTTC. Amino acids: CASSLGAMNQETQYF. The chain recombines TRBV5-8 with TRBJ2-5, with D hard to call. The CDR3 runs 15 residues. Trimming pared 0 bases from V and 0 bases from J, leaving 9 bases between. Per germline, CDR1 SGHTS and CDR2 YDEGEE.

In this sample, this clonotype turned up a few times. This may be a read error, as it is one base from a much larger clone. The gene calls are TRBV6-5 and TRBJ2-5; 11 nucleotides align to TRBD2. The CDR3 is made up of 15 amino acids. Per the germline V gene, CDR1 is MNHEY and CDR2 is SVGAGI. CDR3 sequence: CASRPGTSGQETQHF. Written as DNA, the CDR3 is TGTGCCAGCAGGCCCGGGACTAGCGGTCAAGAGACCCAGCACTTC.

The chain combines TRBV18 with TRBJ2-2; D is uncertain. This CDR3 comprises 14 residues. V was shortened by 8 bases and J by 6 bases, with 16 bases between the two germline ends. Germline V lookup: CDR1 KGHSH, CDR2 LQKENI. The CDR3 sequence is CASAIQAYPGELFF. CDR3 bases: TGTGCCAGCGCAATCCAAGCATACCCCGGGGAGCTGTTTTTT.